This entry is about one T cell receptor (beta chain). No antigen is known for it. No per-base quality is available; no much larger clone lies one base away. The CDR3 starts with the cysteine, ends with the phenylalanine, and has 14 residues. The kept DNA is CDR3 alone, 42 bases in frame from the first base. The V end gives up 8 bases and the J end 4 bases, leaving 9 bases in the junction not matched to a gene. The germline V gene supplies CDR1 KGHDR and CDR2 SFDVKD. In the prospective study, participants were roughly 18 to 95 years old, resided in 20 to 30 geographic areas of the United States, and were enrolled through a virtual design. Cohort assignment in the prospective study relied on participant-reported clinical history from a screening survey and a study questionnaire. In the prospective study, mobile phlebotomists collected whole blood, serum and a nasopharyngeal or oropharyngeal swab from each participant. Participants in the prospective study had the option to provide additional blood draws and questionnaires over a 2-month period. Before DNA extraction, prospective study blood samples were shipped either frozen or at room temperature.

This entry is derived from a study of blood T cell repertoires in COVID-19 (dated by TCRdb to 2018 to 2021). Describing the broader study: Samples from collaborators originated in the United States, Italy and Spain and spanned both the acute and convalescent phases of COVID-19. The repertoires were released in a freely available public database meant as a resource for research on the immune response to SARS-CoV-2. The dataset comprised deeply sampled blood TCRbeta repertoires from subjects exposed to, actively infected with, or recovered from COVID-19. Where available, HLA class I and class II types were taken from metadata supplied by the sample provider and were not determined by assay-based typing. The prospective study material was composed of cDNA or gDNA derived from T cells, B-cell-depleted T cells, or PBMCs. The sample metadata nearly always contained a de-identified subject ID, COVID-19 status, age in years and sex. The samples were drawn from the first 160 participants of the ongoing ImmuneRACE study and from over a thousand subjects provided by 6 global collaborators. What the study reported, not specific to this receptor: The amount of clinical and demographic metadata varied by source and participant and was provided uncurated.

TCRbeta CDR3 regions were amplified from genomic DNA using the immunoSEQ Assay, a bias-controlled multiplex PCR. In the source study's methods: The number of nucleated cells in each sample was estimated from the amplification of reference gene primers within the assay. To quantify the absolute abundance of each unique TCRbeta CDR3 rearrangement, sequence reads were collapsed and filtered. For each sample, productive Simpson clonality was calculated as the square root of Simpson's diversity index across productive rearrangements. In TCRdb, the immuneACCESS table is reduced to in-frame sequences with V and J assigned. These tables do not hold every clone; where another copy was compared, an unresolved V gene accounts for under half, and the others remain unexplained. V, J and clone size are those of that table, while D and trimming were read from the DNA. The sample table contains approximately 65,000 clones; only one count was recorded for about 82% of them. Around 4.1% of the sample is in the top ten clones.

The source is a woman between 40 and 55 years old with acute COVID-19. The V and J segments used are TRBV24-1 and TRBJ1-1; 7 bases in the junction line up with TRBD1. What was sequenced was PBMCs or T cells enriched from blood (not recorded which). Here the CDR3 is given as CATTGGKDPTEAFF. The DNA sequence follows: TGTGCCACCACAGGGGGTAAAGACCCCACTGAAGCTTTCTTT.